Presented here are 19 T cell receptor beta chains from one specimen sequenced in a study of blood T cell repertoires in COVID-19. Sequencing was performed with immunoSEQ multiplex PCR; in TCRdb, only in-frame clones are kept and a portion is missing. The profile shows 220,000 or so clones, around 87% of them singletons. Input material: PBMCs or T cells enriched from blood (not recorded which). All receptors come from a man younger than 45 who had been exposed to COVID-19.

The chain is built from TRBV7-2 and TRBJ1-1; 9 bases fit TRBD1. CDR1 and CDR2 from the germline V gene are SGHTA and FQGNSA. The CDR3 length is 16 residues. J gave up 0 bases and V 3 bases, and 5 bases lay outside the gene matches. The DNA of the CDR3 is TGTGCCAGCAGCTTGGGACAGGGCTACATGAACACTGAAGCTTTCTTT. Protein product: CASSLGQGYMNTEAFF.

The gene calls are TRBV5-5 and TRBJ2-5, with 9 bases aligning to TRBD2. Germline V lookup: CDR1 SGHKS, CDR2 YYEKEE (reference sequence). The CDR3 runs 16 residues. Trimming at V came to 2 bases and at J to 4 bases, leaving 9 bases not matched to a gene. The CDR3 DNA is TGTGCCAGCAGCTTTAGACTAGCGGCGGTAGGAGAGACCCAGTACTTC. Translated: CASSFRLAAVGETQYF.

The rearrangement uses TRBV21-1 and TRBJ2-7; no DNA check was done on the table's D call, TRBD1. TRBV21-1 is a listed pseudogene. This CDR3 is 21 amino acids long. The CDR3 DNA reads as TGTGCCAGCAGCACCCGCCGCTCGTGGGACAGGGAACAAAGAATATCCTACGAGCAGTACTTC. As protein: CASSTRRSWDREQRISYEQYF.

V is TRBV6-5 and J is TRBJ1-2; D is unclear. Germline assignment: CDR1 MNHEY and CDR2 SVGAGI. V lost 8 bases, J lost 8 bases, and 18 bases lay in between. The CDR3 covers 13 residues. The CDR3 DNA follows: TGTGCCAGCCGGCTAGGATTTGAGGGAGGCTACACCTTC. It specifies CASRLGFEGGYTF.

CDR3 sequence: CASSSQTGITDTQYF. The CDR3 nucleotides read TGTGCCAGCAGCTCTCAGACAGGGATCACAGATACGCAGTATTTT. This chain connects TRBV7-6 to TRBJ2-3, with 7 bases matching TRBD1. The CDR3 runs 15 residues. Trimming took 4 bases from V and 2 from J; bases not matched to a gene: 6. The germline CDR1 and CDR2 sequences are SGHVS and FNYEAQ.

This chain's CDR3 is CASSPGQEEDQPQHF. The CDR3 DNA follows: TGTGCCAGCAGTCCGGGACAGGAGGAGGATCAGCCCCAGCATTTT. The J gene is TRBJ1-5, the V gene TRBV27; 8 nucleotides agree with TRBD1. Germline trimming cut 5 bases from V and 5 bases from J; bases unmatched to any gene: 8. This CDR3 is 15 amino acids long. CDR1 and CDR2 (germline): MNHEY, SMNVEV (reference sequence).

The chain recombines TRBV6-1 with TRBJ1-5; D is possibly TRBD1 (5 bases). CDR1 is MNHNS, CDR2 SASEGT, per germline. V was clipped by 3 bases and J by 5 bases, with 17 bases between them. This CDR3 spans 16 amino acids. CDR3 in amino acids: CASSDFSGVGDQPQHF. The CDR3, as DNA: TGTGCCAGCAGTGATTTCTCGGGGGTCGGGGATCAGCCCCAGCATTTT.

This clone occurred a few times. This chain connects TRBV25-1 to TRBJ2-3; 9 bases are a match to TRBD1. Germline V gene lookup returns CDR1 MGHDK and CDR2 SYGVNS. CDR3 length: 14 amino acids. With 6 bases clipped from V and 5 bases from J, the junction kept 6 bases outside the gene matches. CDR3 amino acids: CASSRDRVGDTQYF. The CDR3 DNA follows: TGTGCCAGCAGCCGGGACAGGGTGGGAGATACGCAGTATTTT.

V gene TRBV4-3 combines with J gene TRBJ1-2; 8 nucleotides match TRBD1. Germline assignment: CDR1 LGHNA and CDR2 YSLEER. The CDR3 sequence is 16 residues long. Germline trimming cut 4 bases from V and 8 bases from J; bases unmatched to any gene: 15. The CDR3 coding sequence is TGCGCCAGCAGCCCCCAAAAGGACAGGGACCCTATGGGCTACACCTTC. Translation: CASSPQKDRDPMGYTF.

Worth noting for this clone: Other DNA sequences in this sample translate to the same CDR3. The chain combines TRBV7-9 with TRBJ1-1; a possible D gene is TRBD1 (6 bases). CDR1 is SEHNR and CDR2 is FQNEAQ in the germline V gene (reference sequence). The CDR3 is 13 amino acids. V lost 4 bases and J 4 bases, leaving 10 bases between the germline ends. The CDR3 loop reads CASSSQGATEAFF. CDR3 bases: TGTGCCAGCAGCTCACAGGGAGCCACTGAAGCTTTCTTT.

This chain uses TRBV2 with TRBJ1-2, with D possibly being TRBD1 (5 bases). This CDR3 has 13 amino acids. Germline values: CDR1 SNHLY, CDR2 FYNNEI. V was cut by 6 bases and J by 4 bases, with 12 bases left in between. CDR3 residues: CASRKDSPYGYTF. In DNA, the CDR3 is TGTGCCAGCAGAAAAGACAGCCCCTATGGCTACACCTTC.

This chain uses TRBV24-1 with TRBJ1-5, with 7 positions matching TRBD1. The CDR3 spans 16 residues. J lost 5 bases, V lost 4 bases, and 10 bases had no gene match. CDR1 KGHDR and CDR2 SFDVKD come from the germline V gene. In DNA, the CDR3 is TGTGCCACCAGTGAAGAAACAGGGGTAGTAGATCAGCCCCAGCATTTT. It translates to CATSEETGVVDQPQHF.

This clone was observed a single time. The chain recombines TRBV27 with TRBJ1-2, with TRBD1 matching 9 bases. The length of the CDR3 is 14 residues. J lost 7 bases, V lost 3 bases, and 6 bases had no gene match. CDR1 is MNHEY, CDR2 SMNVEV, per germline (reference sequence). CDR3: CASSLYRGRFGYTF. CDR3 bases: TGTGCCAGCAGTTTGTACAGGGGGCGTTTTGGCTACACCTTC.

This chain connects TRBV5-1 to TRBJ2-5; a possible D gene is TRBD1 (6 bases). Germline V CDR1 and CDR2: SGHRS, YFSETQ. This CDR3 region has 15 residues. Trimming removed 0 bases from V and 6 bases from J, with 15 bases in between. The CDR3 loop is CASSLEVGRGQTQYF. CDR3 DNA sequence: TGCGCCAGCAGCTTGGAGGTTGGCAGGGGTCAGACCCAGTACTTC.

This clone has a single count. The genes are TRBV5-4 and TRBJ2-5; TRBD1 matches 9 bases. V gave up 0 bases and J gave up 4 bases; unmatched junction bases: 4. The CDR3 runs to 15 residues. Germline CDR1 is SGHNT and CDR2 is YYREEE (reference sequence). The DNA for the CDR3 is TGTGCCAGCAGCTTGGTACAGGGGGCGGGAGAGACCCAGTACTTC. Translation: CASSLVQGAGETQYF.

The chain carries TRBV11-2 and TRBJ2-3, with D perhaps matching TRBD2 (6 bases). Trimming stripped 5 bases from V and 9 bases from J, with 12 bases between. The CDR3 loop spans 12 amino acids. The V gene's germline CDR1 is SGHAT and CDR2 FQNNGV. The CDR3 loop is CASSLAGGTQYF. CDR3 bases: TGTGCCAGCAGCCTCGCTGGGGGGACGCAGTATTTT.

This rearrangement joins TRBV25-1 to TRBJ1-1, with D maybe TRBD1 (6 bases). The ends were cut back, 8 bases at V and 6 bases at J, with 19 bases in the middle. Germline V gene data show CDR1 as MGHDK and CDR2 as SYGVNS. The CDR3 totals 14 residues. This CDR3 is CASGGPPTQPEAFF. The CDR3 coding sequence is TGTGCCAGCGGGGGCCCCCCCACCCAGCCTGAAGCTTTCTTT.

This chain links TRBV2 with TRBJ1-1; a weak D match, TRBD1 (5 bases). With 2 bases removed from V and 1 base from J, the gap between germline ends came to 11 bases. Germline V lookup: CDR1 SNHLY, CDR2 FYNNEI. The CDR3 is made up of 15 amino acids. The CDR3 DNA reads as TGTGCCAGCAGTGAATTAGCGGGGGAGAACACTGAAGCTTTCTTT. The encoded protein is CASSELAGENTEAFF.

The chain uses TRBV6-5 and TRBJ1-5, with D tentatively TRBD1 (5 bases). From germline, CDR1 is MNHEY and CDR2 SVGAGI. CDR3 length: 14 residues. V was pared by 7 bases and J by 1 base, with 11 bases between. The DNA of the CDR3 is TGTGCCAGCAAGTCGGAGGGGAGCAATCAGCCCCAGCATTTT. It yields the protein CASKSEGSNQPQHF.